Listed below are T cell receptor beta chains from one sample, sequenced in a study of blood T cell repertoires in COVID-19. Libraries were prepared by immunoSEQ multiplex PCR; TCRdb keeps only in-frame clonotypes and omits some of them. The sample lists just over 200,000 clones; 80% were seen once. Sequenced sample: peripheral blood. Every receptor here comes from a woman between 70 and 85 years old with acute or convalescent COVID-19. The CDR3 runs from the conserved cysteine through the conserved F or W. The D gene is left open where the match is weak. For some rows the clone size is stated as once, few or many, or as a class when expanded; others skip it.

TRBV27,.,.,TRBJ2-1,CASSPSWAGPYNEQFF,TGTGCCAGCAGTCCCTCATGGGCGGGACCTTACAATGAGCAGTTCTTC
TRBV2,.,.,TRBJ2-7,CASSDSRQRLREQYF,TGTGCCAGCAGTGACTCGCGGCAGCGGCTGAGAGAGCAGTACTTC
TRBV2,TRBD2,.,TRBJ2-3,CASSEDRAGGTDTQYF,TGTGCCAGCAGTGAAGATCGGGCGGGGGGCACAGATACGCAGTATTTT
TRBV19,.,.,TRBJ1-3,CASRPWDISGNTIYF,TGTGCCAGTAGGCCTTGGGACATCTCTGGAAACACCATATATTTT
TRBV12-3/TRBV12-4,TRBD1,.,TRBJ1-5,CASSGTGYQPQHF,TGTGCCAGCAGTGGGACAGGCTATCAGCCCCAGCATTTT
TRBV2,TRBD1,.,TRBJ1-5,CASREQGVRNQPQHF,TGTGCCAGCAGAGAACAGGGGGTCCGCAATCAGCCCCAGCATTTT
TRBV28,.,.,TRBJ1-5,CASSFYRDQPQHF,TGTGCCAGCAGTTTTTACAGGGATCAGCCCCAGCATTTT
TRBV7-8,TRBD2,.,TRBJ2-3,CASSLLAGADTQYF,TGTGCCAGCAGCTTACTAGCGGGAGCGGATACGCAGTATTTT
TRBV7-2,.,many,TRBJ2-4,CASSLWFDGENIQYF,TGTGCCAGCAGCTTATGGTTTGACGGGGAAAACATTCAGTACTTC
TRBV12-3/TRBV12-4,TRBD2,.,TRBJ2-7,CASRTSGNEQYF,TGTGCCAGCAGAACTAGCGGGAACGAGCAGTACTTC
TRBV12-3/TRBV12-4,TRBD1,.,TRBJ2-5,CASSNRGETQYF,TGTGCCAGCAGCAACAGGGGAGAGACCCAGTACTTC
TRBV27,.,.,TRBJ2-1,CASSLYAGWANEQFF,TGTGCCAGCAGTTTATATGCGGGTTGGGCCAATGAGCAGTTCTTC
TRBV10-3,.,.,TRBJ2-3,CAISGGVEDTQYF,TGTGCCATCAGTGGTGGAGTGGAGGATACGCAGTATTTT
TRBV30,.,.,TRBJ2-7,CAWSGWAPEQYF,TGTGCCTGGAGTGGATGGGCGCCCGAGCAGTACTTC
TRBV11-2,TRBD2,.,TRBJ2-2,CASGPGTTTGELFF,TGTGCCAGCGGACCCGGGACTACTACCGGGGAGCTGTTTTTT
TRBV5-1,.,.,TRBJ2-5,CASSTRQKQETQYF,TGCGCCAGCAGCACTCGACAGAAACAAGAGACCCAGTACTTC
TRBV29-1,TRBD1,.,TRBJ1-1,CSATPGQGRNTEAFF,TGCAGCGCAACACCGGGACAGGGGCGGAACACTGAAGCTTTCTTT
TRBV7-9,TRBD1,.,TRBJ1-4,CASSLIQGAGEKLFF,TGTGCCAGCAGCCTCATTCAGGGGGCAGGTGAAAAACTGTTTTTT
TRBV25-1,.,.,TRBJ2-2,CASSDLTGDTGELFF,TGTGCCAGCAGTGATCTCACCGGGGACACCGGGGAGCTGTTTTTT
TRBV11-2,TRBD2,.,TRBJ2-2,CASSGGLAGVTGELFF,TGTGCCAGCAGCGGGGGACTAGCGGGAGTCACCGGGGAGCTGTTTTTT
TRBV10-3,.,.,TRBJ1-4,CAISESGSPNEKLFF,TGTGCCATCAGTGAGTCGGGCAGCCCTAATGAAAAACTGTTTTTT
TRBV30,.,.,TRBJ1-6,CAWSLAATYNSPLHF,TGTGCCTGGAGTCTGGCGGCCACCTATAATTCACCCCTCCACTTT
TRBV10-3,TRBD1,.,TRBJ1-5,CAISDRAGGQPQHF,TGTGCCATCAGCGACAGGGCGGGGGGCCAGCCCCAGCATTTT
TRBV28,.,.,TRBJ1-2,CASSLSLGGGAGYGYTF,TGTGCCAGCAGTTTATCGCTCGGGGGGGGCGCAGGCTATGGCTACACCTTC
TRBV2,.,.,TRBJ1-2,CASSEGSYYGYTF,TGTGCCAGCAGTGAGGGGAGCTACTATGGCTACACCTTC
TRBV2,TRBD2,.,TRBJ2-3,CASSVVAGATDTQYF,TGTGCCAGCAGTGTAGTAGCGGGAGCGACAGATACGCAGTATTTT
TRBV6-5,TRBD1,.,TRBJ1-4,CASRDRARNEKLFF,TGTGCCAGCAGGGACAGGGCCCGGAATGAAAAACTGTTTTTT
TRBV6-1,.,.,TRBJ2-1,CASSEPSINEQFF,TGTGCCAGCAGTGAGCCTAGTATCAATGAGCAGTTCTTC
TRBV5-5,.,few,TRBJ1-5,CASSLDAGLRQPQHF,TGTGCCAGCAGCTTGGATGCGGGCCTAAGGCAGCCCCAGCATTTT
TRBV28,.,.,TRBJ1-4,CASSRNVPPQAEKLFF,TGTGCCAGCAGCCGTAACGTCCCTCCACAGGCCGAAAAACTGTTTTTT
TRBV24-1,TRBD1,.,TRBJ1-2,CATSDPGTGGNYGYTF,TGTGCCACCAGTGATCCCGGGACAGGGGGGAACTATGGCTACACCTTC
TRBV2,.,.,TRBJ2-5,CASSVDRQETQYF,TGTGCCAGCAGTGTCGACAGACAAGAGACCCAGTACTTC
TRBV5-6,TRBD2,many,TRBJ2-5,CASSGRLAGGPGETQYF,TGTGCCAGCAGCGGAAGACTAGCGGGAGGGCCGGGGGAGACCCAGTACTTC
TRBV9,.,.,TRBJ2-7,CASSPSEHEQYF,TGTGCCAGCAGCCCCTCCGAGCACGAGCAGTACTTC
TRBV7-9,.,.,TRBJ1-3,CASSLGTYSSGNTIYF,TGTGCCAGCAGCTTAGGTACTTACAGCTCTGGAAACACCATATATTTT
TRBV19,.,.,TRBJ1-1,CASRQWATEAFF,TGTGCCAGTAGACAGTGGGCCACTGAAGCTTTCTTT